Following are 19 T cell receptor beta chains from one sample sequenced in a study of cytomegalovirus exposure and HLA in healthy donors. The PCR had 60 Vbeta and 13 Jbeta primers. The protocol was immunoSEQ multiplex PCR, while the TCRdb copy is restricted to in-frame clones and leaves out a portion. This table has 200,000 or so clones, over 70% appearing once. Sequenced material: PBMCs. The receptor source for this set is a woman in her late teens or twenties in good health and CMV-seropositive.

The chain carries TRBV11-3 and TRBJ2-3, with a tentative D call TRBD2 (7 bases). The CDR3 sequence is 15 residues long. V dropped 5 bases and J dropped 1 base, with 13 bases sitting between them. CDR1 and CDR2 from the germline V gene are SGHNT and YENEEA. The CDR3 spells CASSVGGGGTDTQYF. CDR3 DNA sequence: TGTGCCAGCAGCGTCGGAGGGGGGGGCACAGATACGCAGTATTTT.

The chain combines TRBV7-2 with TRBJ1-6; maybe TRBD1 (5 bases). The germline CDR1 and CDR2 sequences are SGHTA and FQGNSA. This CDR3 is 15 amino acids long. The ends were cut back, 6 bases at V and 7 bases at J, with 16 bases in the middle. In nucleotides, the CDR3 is TGTGCCAGCAGTTTGGGGGGGAGGCGGAATTCACCCCTCCACTTT. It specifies CASSLGGRRNSPLHF.

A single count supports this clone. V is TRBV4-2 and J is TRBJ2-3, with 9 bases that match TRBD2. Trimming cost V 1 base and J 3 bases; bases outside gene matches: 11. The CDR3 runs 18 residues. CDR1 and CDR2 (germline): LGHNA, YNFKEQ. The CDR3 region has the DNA TGTGCCAGCAGCCAAGCCCTAGCGGGGACGAAGGGTACAGATACGCAGTATTTT. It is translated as CASSQALAGTKGTDTQYF.

The CDR3: CAINSYMNTEAFF. The DNA of the CDR3 is TGTGCCATCAACAGCTATATGAACACTGAAGCTTTCTTT. The chain links TRBV10-3 to TRBJ1-1; D not certain. This CDR3 is built from 13 residues. V was shortened by 7 bases and J by 0 bases, with 9 bases between the two germline ends. CDR1 and CDR2 from the germline V gene are ENHRY and SYGVKD.

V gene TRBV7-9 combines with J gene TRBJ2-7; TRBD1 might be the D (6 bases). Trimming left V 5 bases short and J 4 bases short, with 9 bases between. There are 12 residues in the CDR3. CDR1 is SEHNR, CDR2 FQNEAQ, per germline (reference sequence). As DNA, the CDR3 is TGTGCCAGCAGCCGCACAGGGTACGAGCAGTACGTC. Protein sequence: CASSRTGYEQYV.

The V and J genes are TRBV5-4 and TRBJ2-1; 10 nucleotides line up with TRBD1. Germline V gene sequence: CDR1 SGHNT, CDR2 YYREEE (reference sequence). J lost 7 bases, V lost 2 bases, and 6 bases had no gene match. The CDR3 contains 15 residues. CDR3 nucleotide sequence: TGTGCCAGCAGCTTCGGGACAGGGGTAGTAAATGAGCAGTTCTTC. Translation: CASSFGTGVVNEQFF.

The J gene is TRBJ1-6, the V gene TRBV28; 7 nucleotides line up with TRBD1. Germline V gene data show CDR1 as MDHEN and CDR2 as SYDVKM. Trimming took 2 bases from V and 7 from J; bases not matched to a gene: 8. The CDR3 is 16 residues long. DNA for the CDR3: TGTGCCAGCAGTTTACTCTCCAGGACAGGAAATTCACCCCTCCACTTT. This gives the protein CASSLLSRTGNSPLHF.

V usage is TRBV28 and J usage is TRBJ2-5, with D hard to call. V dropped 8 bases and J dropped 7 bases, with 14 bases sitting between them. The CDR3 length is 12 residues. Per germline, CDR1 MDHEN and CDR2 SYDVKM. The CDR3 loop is CASCGTAGTQYF. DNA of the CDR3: TGTGCCAGCTGTGGAACTGCAGGGACCCAGTACTTC.

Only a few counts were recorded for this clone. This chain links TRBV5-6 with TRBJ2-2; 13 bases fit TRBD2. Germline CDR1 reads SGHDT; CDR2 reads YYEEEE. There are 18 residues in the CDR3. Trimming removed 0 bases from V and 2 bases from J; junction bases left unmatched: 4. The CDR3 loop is CASSLGTSGGPNTGELFF. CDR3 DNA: TGTGCCAGCAGCTTGGGGACTAGCGGGGGCCCTAACACCGGGGAGCTGTTTTTT. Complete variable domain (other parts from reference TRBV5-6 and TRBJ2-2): DAGVTQSPTHLIKTRGQQVTLRCSPKSGHDTVSWYQQALGQGPQFIFQYYEEEERQRGNFPDRFSGHQFPNYSSELNVNALLLGDSALYLCASSLGTSGGPNTGELFFGEGSRLTVL.

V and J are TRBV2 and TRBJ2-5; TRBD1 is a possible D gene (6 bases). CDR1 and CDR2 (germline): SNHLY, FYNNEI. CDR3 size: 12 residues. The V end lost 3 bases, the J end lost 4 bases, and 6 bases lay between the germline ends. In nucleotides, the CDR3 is TGTGCCAGCAGTGACAGGGGAGAGACCCAGTACTTC. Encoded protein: CASSDRGETQYF.

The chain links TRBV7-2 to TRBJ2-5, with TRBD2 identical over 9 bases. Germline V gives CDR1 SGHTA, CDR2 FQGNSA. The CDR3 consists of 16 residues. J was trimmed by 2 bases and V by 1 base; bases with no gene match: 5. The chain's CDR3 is CASSLGSLAGQETQYF. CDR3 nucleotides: TGTGCCAGCAGCTTAGGTTCGCTAGCGGGGCAAGAGACCCAGTACTTC.

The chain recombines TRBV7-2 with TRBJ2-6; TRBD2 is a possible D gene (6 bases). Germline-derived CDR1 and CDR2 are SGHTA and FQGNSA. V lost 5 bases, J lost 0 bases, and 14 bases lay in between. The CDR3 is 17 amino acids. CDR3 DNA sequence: TGTGCCAGCAGCCAAACGGGACTTAACTCTGGGGCCAACGTCCTGACTTTC. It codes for CASSQTGLNSGANVLTF.

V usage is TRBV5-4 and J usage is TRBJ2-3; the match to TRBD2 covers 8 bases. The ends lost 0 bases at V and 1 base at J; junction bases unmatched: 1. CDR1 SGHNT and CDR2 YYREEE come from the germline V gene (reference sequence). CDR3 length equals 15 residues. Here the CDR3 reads CASSLELAGTDTQYF. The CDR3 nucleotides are TGTGCCAGCAGCTTGGAACTAGCGGGCACAGATACGCAGTATTTT.

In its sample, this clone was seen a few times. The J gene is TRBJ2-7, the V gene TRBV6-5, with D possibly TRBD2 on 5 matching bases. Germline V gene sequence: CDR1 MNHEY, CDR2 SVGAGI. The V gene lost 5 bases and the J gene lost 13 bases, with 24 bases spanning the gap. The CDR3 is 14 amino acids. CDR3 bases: TGTGCCAGCAGTAATGGAGGTGGGCGTACGGCAGTTTACTTC. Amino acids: CASSNGGGRTAVYF.

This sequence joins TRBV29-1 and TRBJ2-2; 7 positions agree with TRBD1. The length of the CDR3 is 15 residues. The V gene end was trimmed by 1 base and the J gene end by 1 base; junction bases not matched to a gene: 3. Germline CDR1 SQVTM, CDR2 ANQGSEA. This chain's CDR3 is CSVEAGTENTGELFF. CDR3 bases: TGCAGCGTTGAAGCCGGGACAGAGAACACCGGGGAGCTGTTTTTT.

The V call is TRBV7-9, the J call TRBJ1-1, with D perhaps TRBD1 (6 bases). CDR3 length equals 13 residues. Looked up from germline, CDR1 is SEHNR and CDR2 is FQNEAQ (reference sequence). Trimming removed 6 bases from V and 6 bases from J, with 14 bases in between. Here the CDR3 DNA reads TGTGCCAGCAGTCCTACAGGGATGCCTGAAGCTTTCTTT. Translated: CASSPTGMPEAFF.

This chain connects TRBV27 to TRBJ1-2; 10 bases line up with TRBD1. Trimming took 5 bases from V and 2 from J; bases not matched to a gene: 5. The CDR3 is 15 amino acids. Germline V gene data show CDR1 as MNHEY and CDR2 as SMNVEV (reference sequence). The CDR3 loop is CASSLWGQGNYGYTF. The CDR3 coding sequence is TGTGCCAGCAGTCTATGGGGACAGGGGAACTATGGCTACACCTTC.

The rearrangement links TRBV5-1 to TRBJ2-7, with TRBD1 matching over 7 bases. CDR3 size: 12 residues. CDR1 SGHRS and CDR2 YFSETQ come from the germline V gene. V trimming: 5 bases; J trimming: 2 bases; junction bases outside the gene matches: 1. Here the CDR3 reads CASRGQPYEQYF. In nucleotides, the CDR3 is TGCGCCAGCAGGGGACAGCCCTACGAGCAGTACTTC.

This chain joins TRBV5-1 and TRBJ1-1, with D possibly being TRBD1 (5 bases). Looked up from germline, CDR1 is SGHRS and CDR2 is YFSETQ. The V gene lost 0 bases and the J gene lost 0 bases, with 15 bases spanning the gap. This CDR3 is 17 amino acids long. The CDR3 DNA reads TGCGCCAGCAGCTTGGTCCGAGACAGAGTAATGAACACTGAAGCTTTCTTT. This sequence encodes CASSLVRDRVMNTEAFF.